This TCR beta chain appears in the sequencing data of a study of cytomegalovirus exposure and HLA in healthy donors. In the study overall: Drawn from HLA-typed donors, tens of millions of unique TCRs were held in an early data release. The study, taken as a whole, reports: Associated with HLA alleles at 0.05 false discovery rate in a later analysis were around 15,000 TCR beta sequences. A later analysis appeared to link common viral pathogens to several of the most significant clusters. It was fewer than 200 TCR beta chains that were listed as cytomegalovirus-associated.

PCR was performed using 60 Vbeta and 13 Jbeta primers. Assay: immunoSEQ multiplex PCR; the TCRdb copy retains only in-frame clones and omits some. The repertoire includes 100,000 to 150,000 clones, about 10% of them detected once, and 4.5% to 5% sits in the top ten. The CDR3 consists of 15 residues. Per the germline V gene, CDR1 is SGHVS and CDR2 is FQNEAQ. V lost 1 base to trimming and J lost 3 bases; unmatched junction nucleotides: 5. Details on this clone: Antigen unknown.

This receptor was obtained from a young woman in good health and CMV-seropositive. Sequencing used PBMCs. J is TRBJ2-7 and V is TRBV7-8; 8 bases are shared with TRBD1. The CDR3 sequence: CASSLGQGSFYEQYF. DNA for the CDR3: TGTGCCAGCAGCTTAGGACAGGGGTCTTTCTACGAGCAGTACTTC. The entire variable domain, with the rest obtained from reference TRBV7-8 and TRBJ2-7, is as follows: GAGVSQSPRYKVAKRGQDVALRCDPISGHVSLFWYQQALGQGPEFLTYFQNEAQLDKSGLPSDRFFAERPEGSVSTLKIQRTQQEDSAVYLCASSLGQGSFYEQYFGPGTRLTVT.